A selection of T cell receptor beta chains follows, all from one sample in a study of blood T cell repertoires in COVID-19. Using immunoSEQ multiplex PCR, the repertoire was profiled, and TCRdb retains in-frame clones only, with some absent. This table holds tens of thousands of clones, 65% to 90% found once. Sequencing was performed on peripheral blood. The receptors derive from a human donor in a cohort sampled during active COVID-19. The CDR3 runs from the conserved cysteine through the conserved F or W. The order of the fields is clone size, D gene, V gene, J gene, CDR3 DNA, CDR3 protein. A D gene is named only where the DNA matches it firmly. Size is omitted from some rows. Given values are once, few, many or a class for expanded clones.

-	TRBD2	TRBV11-1	TRBJ2-5	TGTGCCAGCAGCTTAGTAGCGGGGGGGCGTGAGACCCAGTACTTC	CASSLVAGGRETQYF
-	-	TRBV27	TRBJ2-6	TGTGCCAGCAGTTCACGGGACACGGAACGAGGGGCCAACGTCCTGACTTTC	CASSSRDTERGANVLTF
few	TRBD1	TRBV14	TRBJ2-1	TGTGCCAGCAGCCAATGGACAGGGGCCTACAATGAGCAGTTCTTC	CASSQWTGAYNEQFF
-	-	TRBV7-8	TRBJ1-4	TGTGCCAGCAGCTTCCCGGGGAGGGAAAAACTGTTTTTT	CASSFPGREKLFF
-	-	TRBV5-6	TRBJ1-4	TGTGCCAGCAGCTTGATTTACAGCCCTAATGAAAAACTGTTTTTT	CASSLIYSPNEKLFF
-	-	TRBV7-2	TRBJ1-3	TGTGCCAGCAGCCCCTGGGGGGAGGGCTCTGGAAACACCATATATTTT	CASSPWGEGSGNTIYF
-	-	TRBV30	TRBJ1-1	TGTGCCTGGGCCCTCAGGGGTTGGGGCACTGAAGCTTTCTTT	CAWALRGWGTEAFF
-	TRBD1	TRBV28	TRBJ1-2	TGTGCCAGCAGTTTATACCCAGGGGGCTATGGCGATGGCTACACCTTC	CASSLYPGGYGDGYTF
once	-	TRBV28	TRBJ2-5	TGTGCCAGCAGTCAACAGGGTCCTGGGACCCAGTACTTC	CASSQQGPGTQYF
-	-	TRBV12-3/TRBV12-4	TRBJ1-1	TGTGCCAGCAGTTTGACAGTGAACACTGAAGCTTTCTTT	CASSLTVNTEAFF
-	-	TRBV10-3	TRBJ1-1	TGTGCCATCAGTGAGTCGACAGGATGGGAAGCTTTCTTT	CAISESTGWEAFF
-	-	TRBV18	TRBJ1-6	TGTGCCAGCTCACCCCAGGGTGGGAATAATTCACCCCTCCACTTT	CASSPQGGNNSPLHF
-	TRBD1	TRBV10-3	TRBJ1-4	TGTGCCAGCTCCCACTCCGGGACAGGGATTGAAAAACTGTTTTTT	CASSHSGTGIEKLFF
-	TRBD1	TRBV6-2/TRBV6-3	TRBJ2-2	TGTGCCAGCAGTTACGGGGGGACAGGGGCTTACGGGGAGCTGTTTTTT	CASSYGGTGAYGELFF
-	TRBD1	TRBV4-3	TRBJ2-3	TGCGCCAGCAGCCAAGATATAGGGGGCAAGACAGATACGCAGTATTTT	CASSQDIGGKTDTQYF
-	TRBD2	TRBV11-2	TRBJ2-6	TGTGCCAGCAGCCTCTCGGGACTAAATACTTTCTCTGGGGCCAACGTCCTGACTTTC	CASSLSGLNTFSGANVLTF
once	TRBD1	TRBV5-4	TRBJ1-1	TGTGCCAGCAGCTTACGTACAGGGGATTCCACTGAAGCTTTCTTT	CASSLRTGDSTEAFF
-	-	TRBV25-1	TRBJ1-5	TGTGCCAGCAGTTTTAGAATCCCAGGGTATTATTGTCAGCCCCAGCATTTT	CASSFRIPGYYCQPQHF
-	TRBD2	TRBV30	TRBJ2-2	TGTGCCTGGGTTTTGCGGGGGGGCCGCACCGGGGAGCTGTTTTTT	CAWVLRGGRTGELFF
-	TRBD1	TRBV29-1	TRBJ1-2	TGCAGCGTCAGGGACAGGGCCTATGGCTACACCTTC	CSVRDRAYGYTF
-	TRBD2	TRBV11-3	TRBJ2-7	TGTGCCAGCAGGAGGAGGACTAGCGGCTTCTACGAGCAGTACTTC	CASRRRTSGFYEQYF
-	-	TRBV10-2	TRBJ1-1	TGCGCCAGCAGTGGACCAACAGCCTACACTGAAGCTTTCTTT	CASSGPTAYTEAFF
-	-	TRBV18	TRBJ2-7	TGTGCCAGCTCACCAAGGGGTACGCGCGGCTACGAGCAGTACTTC	CASSPRGTRGYEQYF
-	TRBD1	TRBV28	TRBJ2-4	TGTGCCAGCAGCCCAGGACAGGTGGGCAAAAACATTCAGTACTTC	CASSPGQVGKNIQYF
-	TRBD1	TRBV18	TRBJ2-7	TGTGCCAGCTCACCGGGACAGGGGTCCTACGAGCAGTACTTC	CASSPGQGSYEQYF
once	-	TRBV5-1	TRBJ2-4	TGCGCCAGCAGTGCCACTCTAGCCAAAAACATTCAGTACTTC	CASSATLAKNIQYF
-	-	TRBV7-6	TRBJ1-5	TGTGCCAGCAGCTTACGGTCAGGGAATCAGCCCCAGCATTTT	CASSLRSGNQPQHF
-	-	TRBV6-2/TRBV6-3	TRBJ1-4	TGTGCCAGCAGTGGACACCGGGCTCAACTCAATGAAAAACTGTTTTTT	CASSGHRAQLNEKLFF
-	TRBD1	TRBV10-3	TRBJ2-7	TGTGCCACCCGACAGGGCTACGAGCAGTACTTC	CATRQGYEQYF
-	-	TRBV5-1	TRBJ1-1	TGCGCCAGCAGCTTCCCAGGGGTAACTGAAGCTTTCTTT	CASSFPGVTEAFF
-	-	TRBV5-1	TRBJ2-5	TGCGCCAGCAGCTTGTCTGGGCAGTTCCAAGAGACCCAGTACTTC	CASSLSGQFQETQYF
-	TRBD1	TRBV29-1	TRBJ2-7	TGCAGCGTTGCCGGGACAGGGTTAGGAGAGCAGTACTTC	CSVAGTGLGEQYF
-	-	TRBV28	TRBJ2-3	TGTGCCAGCACCCTTGGGCCTAGCACAGATACGCAGTATTTT	CASTLGPSTDTQYF
-	TRBD1	TRBV3-1/TRBV3-2	TRBJ1-6	TGTGCCAGCACACTCAGGGGGGACTCACCCCTCCACTTT	CASTLRGDSPLHF
-	-	TRBV5-8	TRBJ2-7	TGTGCCAGCAGCTTGGGAGTTCGGGGGGCCTCCTACGAGCAGTACTTC	CASSLGVRGASYEQYF